This T cell receptor (beta chain) appears in the sequencing data of a study of CD8 T cells in ankylosing spondylitis. Study-wide results and limits: Clones that were linked to disease were CD8+ and were relatively rare in peripheral blood. Matched ankylosing spondylitis synovial fluid reportedly contained a significantly enriched population of disease-linked clones.

The authors made TCR beta libraries by quantitative 5'-RACE with molecular barcodes. One entry per CDR3 protein results from TCRdb running MiXCR on the 5' RACE reads. Among some 120,000 distinct CDR3 sequences, 7% were seen once, and the ten largest hold 12%. The table lists this clonotype with many counts. What it binds is unknown. Trimming took 6 bases from V and 1 from J; bases not matched to a gene: 8. This CDR3 region has 18 residues. The germline V gene has CDR1 MDHEN and CDR2 SYDVKM. This TCR was recovered from a male donor with ankylosing spondylitis or in good health (not recorded which). Sequencing was carried out using blood, either unsorted or a sorted T cell fraction (not recorded which). The rearrangement joins TRBV28 to TRBJ2-1; 14 nucleotides line up with TRBD2. This CDR3 is CASSPTSGRARSYNEQFF. The CDR3 DNA reads TGTGCCAGCAGCCCGACTAGCGGGAGGGCCAGGTCCTACAATGAGCAGTTCTTC.